A single sample gave rise to the 25 T cell receptor beta chains below, sequenced in a study of T cells in Graves' hyperthyroidism and ophthalmopathy. From RNA transcripts, TCR beta CDR3 regions were amplified. TCR CDR3 underwent first-round RT-PCR with the HTBI primer set. Using its own MiXCR run on the multiplex PCR reads, TCRdb lists one record per CDR3 protein. The data hold roughly 560,000 distinct CDR3 sequences, with about 14% observed a single time. The sequencing sample was made of blood. These receptors originate from a middle-aged woman with Graves' ophthalmopathy.

The chain couples TRBV6-5 to TRBJ1-6; D gene unclear. Trimming left V 0 bases short and J 10 bases short, with 13 bases between. The CDR3 contains 15 residues. CDR1 is MNHEY, CDR2 SVGAGI, per germline. This CDR3 reads CASSYSMLGSSPLHF. The CDR3 DNA reads TGTGCCAGCAGTTACTCGATGCTGGGGTCCTCACCCCTCCACTTT.

The V gene is TRBV20-1, the J gene TRBJ2-7; perhaps TRBD1 as D (5 bases). Germline V gene data show CDR1 as DFQATT and CDR2 as SNEGSKA (reference sequence). The V gene lost 3 bases and the J gene lost 0 bases, with 18 bases spanning the gap. The CDR3 sequence is 16 residues long. The DNA of the CDR3 is TGCAGTGCTAGCCCAGTCCAGGGCTATAGCTCCTACGAGCAGTACTTC. Translated, it gives CSASPVQGYSSYEQYF.

This clonotype has at least ten counts. The rearrangement joins TRBV20-1 to TRBJ2-5; 11 bases fit TRBD2. Germline loops: CDR1 DFQATT, CDR2 SNEGSKA (reference sequence). This CDR3 is built from 14 residues. The CDR3 sequence is CSKISGRGQETQYF. For the CDR3, the DNA is TGCTCTAAGATTAGCGGGAGGGGGCAAGAGACCCAGTACTTC.

There are many counts of this clonotype. The gene calls are TRBV12-3 or TRBV12-4 and TRBJ2-3; TRBD2 aligns across 8 bases. With 6 bases clipped from V and 4 bases from J, the junction kept 6 bases outside the gene matches. The CDR3 spans 14 residues. The DNA for the CDR3 is TGTGCCAGCAGAAATAGCGGGACCCCAGATACGCAGTATTTT. Protein product: CASRNSGTPDTQYF.

This clonotype was recorded many times. This chain links TRBV6-1 with TRBJ1-6, with TRBD1 as a possible D gene (5 bases). Trimming removed 8 bases at V and 5 bases at J, with 16 bases between. Germline V gives CDR1 MNHNS, CDR2 SASEGT. This CDR3 has 15 amino acids. The CDR3 DNA is TGTGCCAGCCTCCAGGGAGCCGTCAATAATTCACCCCTCCACTTT. Protein product: CASLQGAVNNSPLHF.

This clonotype was seen ten or more times. The chain links TRBV12-3 or TRBV12-4 to TRBJ1-5, with 10 bases identical to TRBD1. This CDR3 contains 16 residues. The V gene end was trimmed by 6 bases and the J gene end by 7 bases; junction bases not matched to a gene: 12. The CDR3 DNA reads as TGTGCCAGCAGGTATTTAGGGACAGGGGTTCGACAGCCCCAGCATTTT. Translated: CASRYLGTGVRQPQHF.

At least ten counts were recorded for this clonotype. V gene TRBV28 combines with J gene TRBJ1-5; no definite D call. Germline V gene lookup returns CDR1 MDHEN and CDR2 SYDVKM. Trimming pared 5 bases from V and 1 base from J, leaving 3 bases between. The CDR3 has 12 residues. This CDR3 is CASSVSNQPQHF. DNA of the CDR3: TGTGCCAGCAGTGTAAGCAATCAGCCCCAGCATTTT.

At least ten counts were recorded for this clonotype. The V and J genes are TRBV12-3 or TRBV12-4 and TRBJ1-1; 7 nucleotides line up with TRBD1. This CDR3 region has 14 residues. The V gene end was trimmed by 6 bases and the J gene end by 4 bases; junction bases not matched to a gene: 8. CDR3 DNA: TGTGCCAGCAGCCTCCCCCGGGACAGCACTGAAGCTTTCTTT. Translation: CASSLPRDSTEAFF.

This clonotype was seen more than once but under ten times. V gene TRBV7-9 combines with J gene TRBJ1-5, with no clear D. This CDR3 has 12 amino acids. Germline V gene data show CDR1 as SEHNR and CDR2 as FQNEAQ (reference sequence). Trimming left V 7 bases short and J 4 bases short, with 8 bases between. The CDR3 reads CASNSGNQPQHF. CDR3 in DNA: TGTGCCAGCAATAGCGGTAATCAGCCCCAGCATTTT.

This clonotype occurred a few times. The V gene is TRBV20-1, the J gene TRBJ2-7; no reliable D call. Looked up from germline, CDR1 is DFQATT and CDR2 is SNEGSKA (reference sequence). The V gene lost 0 bases and the J gene lost 0 bases, with 12 bases spanning the gap. The length of the CDR3 is 15 residues. CDR3 nucleotides: TGCAGTGCTAGAGATAATCAACGACTCTCCTACGAGCAGTACTTC. Protein product: CSARDNQRLSYEQYF.

This clonotype has at least ten counts. The chain uses TRBV20-1 and TRBJ1-1, with D perhaps TRBD1 (5 bases). V was trimmed by 5 bases and J by 6 bases, leaving 16 bases between them. Per the germline V gene, CDR1 is DFQATT and CDR2 is SNEGSKA (reference sequence). This CDR3 has 13 residues. The CDR3 DNA is TGCAGTGCTCTATTCGGAGGGGTCCCTGAAGCTTTCTTT. Its protein product is CSALFGGVPEAFF.

This clonotype has at least ten counts. This chain links TRBV28 with TRBJ2-7, with D possibly matching TRBD1 (5 bases). Trimming removed 2 bases from V and 5 bases from J, with 10 bases in between. The CDR3 spans 13 residues. Germline loops: CDR1 MDHEN, CDR2 SYDVKM. CDR3 DNA sequence: TGTGCCAGCAGTTTAATAATCAGGGACGAGCAGTACTTC. Amino acid sequence: CASSLIIRDEQYF.

This clonotype occurred many times. V and J are TRBV12-3 or TRBV12-4 and TRBJ2-4; D uncertain. CDR3 length: 15 residues. Trimming removed 4 bases from V and 0 bases from J, with 10 bases in between. Here the CDR3 reads CASSSWALAKNIQYF. The DNA for the CDR3 is TGTGCCAGCAGTTCATGGGCATTAGCCAAAAACATTCAGTACTTC.

The chain uses TRBV14 and TRBJ2-5; the D is unclear. This CDR3 is 13 amino acids long. CDR1 and CDR2 (germline): SGHDN, FVKESK. The V gene lost 0 bases and the J gene lost 7 bases, with 9 bases spanning the gap. DNA for the CDR3: TGTGCCAGCAGCCAAGACCCTGCAGGGACCCAGTACTTC. This translates into CASSQDPAGTQYF.

This clonotype was found many times. V gene TRBV27 combines with J gene TRBJ1-5; D remains ambiguous. Germline V gene sequence: CDR1 MNHEY, CDR2 SMNVEV (reference sequence). Trimming removed 1 base at V and 0 bases at J, with 10 bases between. The CDR3 is 16 amino acids. DNA for the CDR3: TGTGCCAGCAGTTTATACGCGTCTTATAGCAATCAGCCCCAGCATTTT. Its protein product is CASSLYASYSNQPQHF.

This clonotype was seen at least ten times. The J gene is TRBJ1-2, the V gene TRBV2; the match to TRBD1 covers 7 bases. The CDR3 is 13 amino acids. After removal of 4 bases from V and 7 bases from J, the junction contained 6 bases not matched to a gene. Per germline, CDR1 SNHLY and CDR2 FYNNEI. For the CDR3, the DNA is TGTGCCAGCAGTGCCGGGACAGTGGGTGGCTACACCTTC. The encoded protein is CASSAGTVGGYTF.

This clonotype was seen a single time. The chain has TRBV12-3 or TRBV12-4 and TRBJ2-5, with a possible D match to TRBD1 (5 bases). CDR3 length: 12 residues. Trimming left V 6 bases short and J 4 bases short, with 9 bases between. The DNA of the CDR3 is TGTGCCAGCAGGGGGCCGACAGAGACCCAGTACTTC. It translates to CASRGPTETQYF.

The chain uses TRBV29-1 and TRBJ2-7, with TRBD1 matching 8 bases. Germline CDR1 and CDR2: SQVTM and ANQGSEA. This CDR3 region has 14 residues. With 5 bases clipped from V and 1 base from J, the junction kept 7 bases outside the gene matches. The CDR3 protein is CSVTGGEASYEQYF. The CDR3 DNA sequence: TGCAGCGTTACAGGGGGTGAAGCTTCCTACGAGCAGTACTTC.

The table lists this clonotype with many counts. The V call is TRBV6-5, the J call TRBJ2-7; no clear D. The CDR3 is made up of 14 amino acids. Deletions cut 0 bases from V and 0 bases from J, with 6 bases between. The V gene's germline CDR1 is MNHEY and CDR2 SVGAGI. In nucleotides, the CDR3 is TGTGCCAGCAGTTACTCTTCATACTCCTACGAGCAGTACTTC. This encodes CASSYSSYSYEQYF.

This clonotype was detected ten times or more. This CDR3 is CASSEDRPNYGYTF. CDR3 nucleotides: TGTGCCAGCAGCGAGGACAGGCCTAACTATGGCTACACCTTC. The genes are TRBV11-2 and TRBJ1-2, with 7 bases fitting TRBD1. Per the germline V gene, CDR1 is SGHAT and CDR2 is FQNNGV. Unmatched junction bases numbered 3, after V lost 5 bases and J lost 0 bases. This CDR3 has 14 amino acids.

With regard to this clonotype: A much larger clonotype is one base distant, so this may be a read error. The chain joins TRBV7-2 to TRBJ2-2; tentative D call: TRBD2 (5 bases). The germline V gene encodes CDR1 SGHTA and CDR2 FQGNSA. The CDR3 runs 12 residues. CDR3 in amino acids: CASKGLIGEPFF. For the CDR3, the DNA is TGTGCCAGCAAAGGGTTGATCGGGGAGCCGTTTTTT.

The table lists this clonotype with many counts. In DNA, the CDR3 is TGTGCCAGCAGTTATTCAGGGGAGCAGTTCTTC. It is translated as CASSYSGEQFF. The rearrangement joins TRBV2 to TRBJ2-1, with D possibly matching TRBD1 (5 bases). This CDR3 is built from 11 residues. Germline V gene sequence: CDR1 SNHLY, CDR2 FYNNEI. Trimming cost V 5 bases and J 10 bases, with 9 bases left between them.

This clonotype has at least ten counts. The chain carries TRBV7-8 and TRBJ2-7; 10 bases agree with TRBD2. J lost 4 bases, V lost 3 bases, and 12 bases had no gene match. Germline CDR1 reads SGHVS; CDR2 reads FQNEAQ. This CDR3 contains 17 residues. CDR3 bases: TGTGCCAGCAGCTTGGTCGTAGCTAGCGGGAGAAGGTACGAGCAGTACTTC. Encoded protein: CASSLVVASGRRYEQYF.

The sample holds a few counts of this clonotype. V usage is TRBV6-5 and J usage is TRBJ1-1; D is unclear. CDR1 is MNHEY and CDR2 is SVGAGI in the germline V gene. The V end was cut by 2 bases, the J end by 10 bases, with 23 bases between. CDR3 length: 16 residues. Here the CDR3 reads CASSYRNIAPLPGAFF. The CDR3 DNA is TGTGCCAGCAGTTACCGCAACATTGCACCCCTCCCGGGAGCTTTCTTT.

In this sample, this clonotype turned up once. The chain carries TRBV2 and TRBJ2-7, with D perhaps TRBD2 (5 bases). The V end lost 8 bases, the J end lost 2 bases, and 16 bases lay between the germline ends. Germline values: CDR1 SNHLY, CDR2 FYNNEI. The CDR3 runs to 14 residues. Written as DNA, the CDR3 is TGTGCCAGCGGACTCGGTATCGACCCCTACGAGCAGTACTTC. Protein: CASGLGIDPYEQYF.